This TCR beta chain was recovered during a study of CD8 T cells in Susac syndrome. RNA was extracted with the RNeasy kit, and a quantity of about 0.45 to 1 ug was reverse transcribed using random hexamers. A multiplex approach, immunoSEQ multiplex PCR, amplified TCR beta CDR3 across 54 Vbeta and 13 Jbeta. TCRdb re-analysed the immunoSEQ multiplex PCR reads in MiXCR, keeping a single row per CDR3 protein. The data contain around 200,000 distinct CDR3 sequences, 95% of them singletons. The CDR3 loop spans 12 amino acids. The V gene lost 5 bases and the J gene lost 5 bases, with 9 bases spanning the gap. The germline V gene has CDR1 SGHTA and CDR2 FQGNSA. Purification of the CD8+ and CD4+ T cells relied on negative isolation, and TEMRA cells underwent FACS enrichment.

Sequenced: CD4+ T cells from PBMCs. The chain couples TRBV7-2 to TRBJ2-5; D is uncertain. This receptor was identified in a human donor in good health. This chain's CDR3 is CASSPLEETQYF. The CDR3 nucleotides are TGTGCCAGCAGCCCCTTGGAGGAGACCCAGTACTTC.